These 5 T cell receptor beta chains share one sample of origin, sequenced in a study of beta chain features in type 1 diabetes. Study findings and constraints: The study found moderately but significantly shorter TCRB CDR3s in all four CD4+ subsets of Type 1 diabetes patients.

The study reverse transcribed the entire isolated RNA, so it sequenced expressed TCRB transcripts. This table comes from immunoSEQ multiplex PCR, and its TCRdb copy is limited to in-frame clones, with some not included. Of a few hundred thousand clones detected, 20% appear once; the ten largest clones hold less than 0.035%. No antigens are known for them. Sequenced: naive CD4+ T cells from blood. The receptor set was obtained from a woman aged 40 to 50 with type 1 diabetes.

The chain is built from TRBV4-3 and TRBJ2-1, with TRBD2 identical over 8 bases. CDR1 LGHNA and CDR2 YSLEER come from the germline V gene. This CDR3 contains 15 residues. V was pared by 0 bases and J by 9 bases, with 7 bases of the junction left unmatched. The DNA for the CDR3 is TGCGCCAGCAGCCAAGATCCAGCGGGGGTGCTTGAGCAGTTCTTC. Translating it yields CASSQDPAGVLEQFF.

This clone was observed a handful of times. The chain carries TRBV30 and TRBJ2-1, with TRBD2 matching 16 bases. This CDR3 comprises 16 residues. The ends lost 0 bases at V and 4 bases at J; junction bases unmatched: 0. The germline V gene has CDR1 GTSNPN and CDR2 SVGIG (reference sequence). The CDR3 coding sequence is TGTGCCTGGAGTGTGGGACTAGCGGGAGGGTACAATGAGCAGTTCTTC. Its protein is CAWSVGLAGGYNEQFF.

The chain is built from TRBV6-5 and TRBJ1-2; 7 nucleotides match TRBD1. The germline CDR1 and CDR2 sequences are MNHEY and SVGAGI. V dropped 6 bases and J dropped 5; count of bases not matched to a gene: 6. The CDR3 loop spans 13 amino acids. The CDR3 nucleotides read TGTGCCAGCAGGACAGGGTTCGGTTATGGCTACACCTTC. The encoded protein is CASRTGFGYGYTF.

The chain employs TRBV9 and TRBJ2-7; 9 bases are a match to TRBD1. The V and J ends lost 0 bases and 4 bases, in that order; junction bases with no gene match: 5. The CDR3 has 15 amino acids. Per germline, CDR1 SGDLS and CDR2 YYNGEE. CDR3 DNA: TGTGCCAGCAGCGTAGGAGGAGACAGGGGGTACGAGCAGTACTTC. Protein sequence: CASSVGGDRGYEQYF.

This clone turned up a few times. The chain carries TRBV5-8 and TRBJ1-1, with 10 bases aligning to TRBD1. The CDR3 length is 14 residues. V trimming: 0 bases; J trimming: 4 bases; junction bases outside the gene matches: 0. Germline V gene sequence: CDR1 SGHTS, CDR2 YDEGEE. CDR3 coding DNA: TGTGCCAGCAGCTTGGGGACAGGGGGCACTGAAGCTTTCTTT. Protein: CASSLGTGGTEAFF.